This entry is about one TCR beta chain. Profiled with immunoSEQ multiplex PCR; TCRdb holds only in-frame clones, not every one. Of about 45,000 clones listed, around nine tenths were seen once; the top ten hold about 20%. The J segment lost 7 bases and the V segment lost 5 bases, leaving 6 bases of the junction unmatched. The CDR3 spans 15 residues. Germline-derived CDR1 and CDR2 are LNHDA and SQIVND (reference sequence). These data are taken from a study of blood T cell repertoires in COVID-19. Study-level background: Collection of acute and convalescent COVID-19 samples took place in the United States, Italy and Spain. The cDNA or gDNA used as material had been derived from T cells, B-cell-depleted T cells, or PBMCs.

The sample was peripheral blood. The sequence was obtained from an older man with active COVID-19. The chain is built from TRBV19 and TRBJ2-7; 15 positions match TRBD2. CDR3 protein: CASSPGTSGRKEQYF. The CDR3 DNA sequence: TGTGCCAGTAGTCCCGGGACTAGCGGGAGGAAAGAGCAGTACTTC.